The T cell receptor (beta chain) under discussion was sequenced for a study of blood T cell repertoires in COVID-19. In the study overall: Italy, Spain and the United States were the sources of the convalescent and acute COVID-19 samples. The analysed material was cDNA or gDNA that came from T cells, B-cell-depleted T cells, or PBMCs.

In germline, CDR1 is MDHEN, CDR2 SYDVKM. CDR3 length: 15 amino acids. V trimming: 6 bases; J trimming: 4 bases; junction bases outside the gene matches: 6. How the authors handled the data: Reference gene primers were amplified, and this amplification served to estimate nucleated cell counts. Only in-frame clones appear in the TCRdb table, and some are missing; sequencing was by immunoSEQ multiplex PCR. The V and J calls and clone size come from that table; D and trimming were worked out from the DNA. The sample includes over 100,000 clones, around nine tenths of them seen just once. Sequenced input: peripheral blood. This clonotype was obtained from a man over 45 with active or convalescent COVID-19. This chain links TRBV28 with TRBJ1-3; TRBD1 matches at 10 bases. The CDR3 sequence: CASSLTGGEGNTIYF. DNA for the CDR3: TGTGCCAGCAGCCTGACAGGGGGCGAAGGAAACACCATATATTTT.